Included here is one TCR beta chain sequence, with context. The antigen is not known. The CDR3 is 11 residues long. Germline V lookup: CDR1 SGDLS, CDR2 YYNGEE. Trimming stripped 3 bases from V and 13 bases from J, with 11 bases between. The data derive from a study of shared clonotypes between healthy human individuals. Study results and caveats: The authors expected sequencing depth to affect clonotype sharing among donors.

Positive CCR7 selection of CD45RO-negative cells yielded the naive CD8 cells, and terminally differentiated effector memory CD45RA+ cells were excluded. This table comes from immunoSEQ multiplex PCR, and its TCRdb copy is limited to in-frame clones, with some not included. The repertoire holds about 650,000 clones, with roughly 96% as singletons. The TCR comes from a woman in her 30s in good health. The sequencing input was naive CD8+ T cells sorted from blood. V usage is TRBV9 and J usage is TRBJ2-1, with D perhaps TRBD1 or TRBD2 (5 bases each). CDR3 residues: CASSGTGTQFF. The CDR3, as DNA: TGTGCCAGCAGCGGTACCGGGACCCAGTTCTTC.